These 15 T cell receptor beta chains originate from one sample sequenced in a study of identifying expanded T cells in peripheral blood. Data came from immunoSEQ multiplex PCR; TCRdb stores just in-frame clones and leaves some out. This sample yields approximately 92,000 clones, of which roughly 84% are seen a single time; 4% to 5.5% belongs to the top ten. The sample consisted of blood. All receptors derive from a person aged 18 to 75 in good health.

The rearrangement links TRBV6-5 to TRBJ1-6; D is unclear. This CDR3 is built from 15 residues. Germline V gene lookup returns CDR1 MNHEY and CDR2 SVGAGI. Between the trimmed V and J ends, which lost 6 bases and 10 bases, there was a span of 19 bases. CDR3 in amino acids: CASSWERGPGSPLHF. The CDR3 DNA reads as TGTGCCAGCAGCTGGGAGCGGGGTCCGGGATCACCCCTCCACTTT.

The rearrangement links TRBV7-3 to TRBJ2-5; D is uncertain. The V gene lost 6 bases and the J gene lost 7 bases, with 21 bases spanning the gap. This CDR3 has 15 residues. Germline V CDR1 and CDR2: SGHTA, FQGTGA. The CDR3 DNA reads as TGTGCCAGCAGACCTTTCGCGACCCGAGGTTTGACCCAGTACTTC. Its protein is CASRPFATRGLTQYF.

This clone was counted between two and nine times. The V and J genes are TRBV10-2 and TRBJ1-3, with D uncertain. The CDR3 consists of 17 residues. Between the trimmed V and J ends, which lost 3 bases and 0 bases, there was a span of 15 bases. The V gene's germline CDR1 is WSHSY and CDR2 SAAADI. The CDR3 bases are TGCGCCAGCAGTGATTCGGTCCCAAATGACTCTGGAAACACCATATATTTT. Amino acids: CASSDSVPNDSGNTIYF.

DNA of the CDR3: TGTGCCATCAGCGGAACCTCGGAGACCCAGTACTTC. Its protein product is CAISGTSETQYF. The V gene is TRBV10-3, the J gene TRBJ2-5; D call uncertain. V dropped 6 bases and J dropped 5 bases, with 10 bases sitting between them. Germline lookup yields CDR1 ENHRY and CDR2 SYGVKD. The CDR3 runs 12 residues.

This chain joins TRBV10-3 and TRBJ2-7, with D possibly matching TRBD2 (5 bases). The germline V gene encodes CDR1 ENHRY and CDR2 SYGVKD. Trimming pared 10 bases from V and 1 base from J, leaving 14 bases between. The CDR3 runs to 13 residues. This CDR3 reads CATTDRGSYEQYF. In DNA, the CDR3 is TGTGCCACTACCGACCGGGGATCCTACGAGCAGTACTTC.

V gene TRBV14 combines with J gene TRBJ1-2, with 9 bases lining up with TRBD1. Unmatched junction bases numbered 15, after V lost 2 bases and J lost 5 bases. This CDR3 has 18 amino acids. Germline CDR1 reads SGHDN; CDR2 reads FVKESK. The CDR3 region has the DNA TGTGCCAGCAGCCAAAAACCGGGACAGGGTTGGTATAGGTATGGCTACACCTTC. It encodes CASSQKPGQGWYRYGYTF.

The chain combines TRBV5-4 with TRBJ1-1; D is undetermined. Germline V gene lookup returns CDR1 SGHNT and CDR2 YYREEE (reference sequence). CDR3 length: 13 amino acids. Deletions cut 0 bases from V and 5 bases from J, with 8 bases between. CDR3 sequence reads: CASSLEFKTEAFF. CDR3 DNA: TGTGCCAGCAGCTTGGAGTTCAAGACTGAAGCTTTCTTT.

This rearrangement joins TRBV19 to TRBJ1-1, with TRBD1 matching 7 bases. Losses at the gene ends were 3 bases for V and 0 bases for J; bases not matched to a gene: 4. The length of the CDR3 is 15 residues. Germline values: CDR1 LNHDA, CDR2 SQIVND (reference sequence). The CDR3 here is CASSIHDRVNTEAFF. In DNA, the CDR3 is TGTGCCAGTAGTATCCACGACAGGGTGAACACTGAAGCTTTCTTT.

J is TRBJ2-7 and V is TRBV7-9, with D maybe TRBD1 (6 bases). This CDR3 has 14 residues. Germline V gene data show CDR1 as SEHNR and CDR2 as FQNEAQ (reference sequence). Trimming shortened V by 2 bases and J by 2 bases, and 10 bases separated the two germline ends. The CDR3 DNA reads as TGTGCCAGCAGCTTACGGGACACAGCCTACGAGCAGTACTTC. It codes for CASSLRDTAYEQYF.

The chain is built from TRBV9 and TRBJ1-3; 7 nucleotides agree with TRBD1. Looked up from germline, CDR1 is SGDLS and CDR2 is YYNGEE. The J segment lost 0 bases and the V segment lost 4 bases, leaving 7 bases of the junction unmatched. The CDR3 extends over 16 amino acids. The CDR3 region is CASSLGQSLSGNTIYF. The CDR3 bases are TGTGCCAGCAGCCTGGGACAGTCGCTCTCTGGAAACACCATATATTTT.

The chain employs TRBV5-6 and TRBJ2-7; 8 bases align to TRBD2. CDR1 is SGHDT and CDR2 is YYEEEE in the germline V gene. The CDR3 has 14 amino acids. V shed 2 bases, J shed 3 bases, and the junction held 4 bases outside the gene matches. For the CDR3, the DNA is TGTGCCAGCAGCTTTGCCGGGGGGGACTACGAGCAGTACTTC. Residues: CASSFAGGDYEQYF.

The chain couples TRBV29-1 to TRBJ1-1; D is undetermined. Germline values: CDR1 SQVTM, CDR2 ANQGSEA. This CDR3 has 12 residues. Trimming removed 4 bases at V and 3 bases at J, with 9 bases between. The CDR3 protein is CSVVSGDTEAFF. CDR3 DNA: TGCAGCGTTGTATCCGGAGACACTGAAGCTTTCTTT.

The chain recombines TRBV7-9 with TRBJ2-3; 7 bases fit TRBD1. V shed 6 bases, J shed 1 base, and the junction held 4 bases outside the gene matches. The CDR3 consists of 14 residues. Germline loops: CDR1 SEHNR, CDR2 FQNEAQ (reference sequence). The CDR3 sequence is CASRGTDRTDTQYF. The DNA for the CDR3 is TGTGCCAGCAGGGGGACAGACCGCACAGATACGCAGTATTTT.

This chain uses TRBV4-1 with TRBJ2-5; unclear D gene. V gave up 1 base and J gave up 6 bases, with 9 bases separating them. Per the germline V gene, CDR1 is MGHRA and CDR2 is YSYEKL. The CDR3 covers 13 residues. The CDR3 here is CASSQGLQKTQYF. The CDR3 DNA is TGCGCCAGCAGCCAAGGGCTTCAGAAGACCCAGTACTTC.

The chain uses TRBV14 and TRBJ2-2; 9 bases map to TRBD1. V gave up 1 base and J gave up 1 base; unmatched junction bases: 10. Germline V lookup: CDR1 SGHDN, CDR2 FVKESK. The CDR3 loop spans 19 amino acids. The CDR3 nucleotides read TGTGCCAGCAGCCAAGCCCTTCCGGGACAGGGCTGGAACACCGGGGAGCTGTTTTTT. Its protein product is CASSQALPGQGWNTGELFF.